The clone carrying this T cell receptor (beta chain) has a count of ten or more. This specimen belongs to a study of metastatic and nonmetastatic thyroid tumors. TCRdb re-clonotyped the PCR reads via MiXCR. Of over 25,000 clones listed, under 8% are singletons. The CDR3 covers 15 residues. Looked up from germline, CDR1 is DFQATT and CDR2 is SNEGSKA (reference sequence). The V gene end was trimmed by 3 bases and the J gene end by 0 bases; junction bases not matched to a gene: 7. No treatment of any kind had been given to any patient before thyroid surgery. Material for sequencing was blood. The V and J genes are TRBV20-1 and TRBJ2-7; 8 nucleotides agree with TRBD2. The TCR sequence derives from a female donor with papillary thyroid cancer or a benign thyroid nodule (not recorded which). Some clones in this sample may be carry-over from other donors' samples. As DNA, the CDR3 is TGCAGTGCTAGCCCACGGGGGGGCGTCTCCTACGAGCAGTACTTC. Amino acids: CSASPRGGVSYEQYF.